A single sample gave rise to the 25 T cell receptor beta chains below, sequenced in a study of T cell repertoires in cytomegalovirus infection. MiXCR was run by TCRdb on the reads, yielding one entry per CDR3 protein. Among hundreds of thousands of distinct CDR3 sequences listed, roughly 15% were seen once. Sequences were obtained from PBMCs. Receptors originate from a human donor in good health (CMV status not recorded). Some clones in this sample may be carry-over from other donors' samples.

This clonotype was recorded a few times. This chain uses TRBV19 with TRBJ2-7; 8 bases agree with TRBD2. Unmatched junction bases numbered 9, after V lost 6 bases and J lost 2 bases. CDR1 is LNHDA and CDR2 is SQIVND in the germline V gene (reference sequence). The CDR3 is made up of 15 amino acids. This CDR3 reads CASSIAGGGPYEQYF. CDR3 DNA sequence: TGTGCCAGTAGCATCGCCGGGGGGGGTCCCTACGAGCAGTACTTC.

This clonotype was seen only a few times. J is TRBJ2-3 and V is TRBV6-6; no clear D gene. Per germline, CDR1 MNHNY and CDR2 SVGAGI (reference sequence). This CDR3 has 13 amino acids. Trimming shortened V by 4 bases and J by 6 bases, and 11 bases separated the two germline ends. DNA of the CDR3: TGTGCCAGCAGTTCCGCCTCCTTTGATACGCAGTATTTT. Amino acid sequence: CASSSASFDTQYF.

This clonotype has more than one count but fewer than ten. The genes are TRBV20-1 and TRBJ2-7; the D gene could be TRBD1 or TRBD2 (5 bases each). The V end was cut by 6 bases, the J end by 4 bases, with 22 bases between. The CDR3 sequence is 15 residues long. CDR1 and CDR2 (germline): DFQATT, SNEGSKA (reference sequence). CDR3 DNA sequence: TGCAGTGCGAAGAGATACGGGGCAGGGACGTACGAGCAGTACTTC. It is translated as CSAKRYGAGTYEQYF.

The chain uses TRBV14 and TRBJ2-5; 8 bases align to TRBD2. V shed 3 bases, J shed 9 bases, and the junction held 9 bases outside the gene matches. This CDR3 region has 14 residues. In germline, CDR1 is SGHDN, CDR2 FVKESK. The CDR3 sequence: CASSHSGEGEAQYF. CDR3 bases: TGTGCCAGCAGCCATAGCGGGGAAGGCGAAGCCCAGTACTTC.

This clonotype was counted many times. The chain has TRBV10-3 and TRBJ1-2; D possibly corresponds to TRBD1 (5 bases). This CDR3 has 14 residues. CDR1 and CDR2 (germline): ENHRY, SYGVKD. The V and J ends lost 6 bases and 0 bases respectively, with 11 bases between them. Here the CDR3 DNA reads TGTGCCATCAGGCAGCAGGGTTCTAACTATGGCTACACCTTC. Translating it yields CAIRQQGSNYGYTF.

This clonotype was observed a few times. The rearrangement links TRBV18 to TRBJ1-1, with D unclear. Trimming shortened V by 4 bases and J by 1 base, and 13 bases separated the two germline ends. Germline V lookup: CDR1 KGHSH, CDR2 LQKENI. The CDR3 loop spans 15 amino acids. CDR3 in DNA: TGTGCCAGCTCACGGAAGCAAGACTGGAACACTGAAGCTTTCTTT. It codes for CASSRKQDWNTEAFF.

Only a few counts were recorded for this clonotype. V usage is TRBV20-1 and J usage is TRBJ1-5, with D perhaps TRBD1 (6 bases). The CDR3 runs 13 residues. Per the germline V gene, CDR1 is DFQATT and CDR2 is SNEGSKA (reference sequence). The ends were cut back, 3 bases at V and 6 bases at J, with 12 bases in the middle. The CDR3 loop is CSARAGGSQPQHF. The CDR3 DNA reads as TGCAGTGCTAGGGCGGGGGGCAGTCAGCCCCAGCATTTT.

The V call is TRBV27, the J call TRBJ1-6; D not certain. V dropped 6 bases and J dropped 2 bases, with 14 bases sitting between them. Germline assignment: CDR1 MNHEY and CDR2 SMNVEV (reference sequence). The CDR3 loop spans 16 amino acids. This CDR3 is CASRPMTRTYNSPLHF. DNA of the CDR3: TGTGCCAGCAGGCCAATGACACGTACCTATAATTCACCCCTCCACTTT.

This clonotype was recorded many times. The rearrangement links TRBV7-9 to TRBJ2-2; D call uncertain. The CDR3 totals 14 residues. CDR1 SEHNR and CDR2 FQNEAQ come from the germline V gene (reference sequence). Trimming shortened V by 0 bases and J by 3 bases, and 5 bases separated the two germline ends. CDR3 DNA sequence: TGTGCCAGCAGCTTAGCGGTGGACACCGGGGAGCTGTTTTTT. The encoded protein is CASSLAVDTGELFF.

This clonotype was counted at least ten times. V usage is TRBV7-6 and J usage is TRBJ1-6; tentative D call: TRBD1 (5 bases). The V end lost 4 bases, the J end lost 10 bases, and 23 bases lay between the germline ends. The CDR3 has 17 residues. Germline CDR1 reads SGHVS; CDR2 reads FNYEAQ. CDR3 amino acids: CASSSRAGTLANSPLHF. The CDR3 DNA sequence: TGTGCCAGCAGCTCCCGAGCCGGGACCCTTGCCAACTCACCCCTCCACTTT.

This clonotype has ten or more counts. This chain joins TRBV7-9 and TRBJ2-5; D is ambiguous. The CDR3 sequence is 13 residues long. Per the germline V gene, CDR1 is SEHNR and CDR2 is FQNEAQ (reference sequence). Trimming took off 5 bases at V and 4 bases at J, with 11 bases between the two ends. CDR3 sequence (DNA): TGTGCCAGCAGCCCAAAAGGGCCAGAGACCCAGTACTTC. It is translated as CASSPKGPETQYF.

J is TRBJ2-3 and V is TRBV19; D is ambiguous. Trimming shortened V by 6 bases and J by 0 bases, and 13 bases separated the two germline ends. The CDR3 is 15 amino acids. Germline assignment: CDR1 LNHDA and CDR2 SQIVND (reference sequence). The CDR3 DNA reads TGTGCCAGTAGGGATGGAGCTTCTAGCACAGATACGCAGTATTTT. This codes for CASRDGASSTDTQYF. The full variable domain, completed using reference TRBV19 and TRBJ2-3, is DGGITQSPKYLFRKEGQNVTLSCEQNLNHDAMYWYRQDPGQGLRLIYYSQIVNDFQKGDIAEGYSVSREKKESFPLTVTSAQKNPTAFYLCASRDGASSTDTQYFGPGTRLTVL.

The gene calls are TRBV4-1 and TRBJ2-2; the D gene is possibly TRBD1 (6 bases). CDR1 and CDR2 from the germline V gene are MGHRA and YSYEKL. V lost 0 bases, J lost 2 bases, and 13 bases lay in between. CDR3 size: 17 residues. In DNA form, the CDR3 reads TGCGCCAGCAGCCAAGATGGTGGGGACACCAACACCGGGGAGCTGTTTTTT. Its translation is CASSQDGGDTNTGELFF.

The V gene is TRBV20-1, the J gene TRBJ2-4; 7 positions agree with TRBD2. The V gene end was trimmed by 3 bases and the J gene end by 4 bases; junction bases not matched to a gene: 3. The CDR3 is 13 residues long. Germline V gene data show CDR1 as DFQATT and CDR2 as SNEGSKA (reference sequence). The CDR3 reads CSASPAGKNIQYF. CDR3 coding DNA: TGCAGTGCTAGCCCAGCGGGGAAAAACATTCAGTACTTC.

There are many counts of this clonotype. The V call is TRBV7-2, the J call TRBJ2-2; 10 nucleotides match TRBD1. Germline CDR1 is SGHTA and CDR2 is FQGNSA. After removal of 5 bases from V and 6 bases from J, the junction contained 6 bases not matched to a gene. The CDR3 runs to 15 residues. CDR3 DNA: TGTGCCAGCAGCCCGCGACAGGGGGCAGCCGGGGAGCTGTTTTTT. As protein: CASSPRQGAAGELFF.

The V call is TRBV4-2, the J call TRBJ2-3; no definite D call. The CDR3 covers 14 residues. Germline V gene data show CDR1 as LGHNA and CDR2 as YNFKEQ. Trimming pared 0 bases from V and 6 bases from J, leaving 10 bases between. For the CDR3, the DNA is TGTGCCAGCAGCCAAGAAGGCCCGAGGGATACGCAGTATTTT. Its protein product is CASSQEGPRDTQYF.

This clonotype showed up many times. The chain combines TRBV7-3 with TRBJ2-1, with TRBD1 matching 9 bases. The CDR3 contains 15 residues. Trimming removed 5 bases from V and 7 bases from J; junction bases left unmatched: 9. Germline CDR1 SGHTA, CDR2 FQGTGA. This CDR3 reads CASSPGTGLRNEQFF. In DNA, the CDR3 is TGTGCCAGCAGCCCCGGGACAGGGTTGAGGAATGAGCAGTTCTTC.

This clonotype was counted at least ten times. V usage is TRBV28 and J usage is TRBJ1-6, with TRBD1 matching over 8 bases. Germline V lookup: CDR1 MDHEN, CDR2 SYDVKM. The CDR3 runs to 14 residues. DNA of the CDR3: TGTGTTAGTGGACAGGGTGGTGGTAATTCACCCCTCCACTTT. As protein: CVSGQGGGNSPLHF. Full variable domain (remainder filled in from reference TRBV28 and TRBJ1-6): DVKVTQSSRYLVKRTGEKVFLECVQDMDHENMFWYRQDPGLGLRLIYFSYDVKMKEKGDIPEGYSVSREKKERFSLILESASTNQTSMYLCVSGQGGGNSPLHFGNGTRLTVT.

This chain joins TRBV19 and TRBJ2-1; 7 nucleotides match TRBD1. Germline lookup yields CDR1 LNHDA and CDR2 SQIVND (reference sequence). The junction had 10 bases not matched to a gene; V was cut back by 5 bases and J by 6 bases. This CDR3 is 15 amino acids long. In nucleotides, the CDR3 is TGTGCCAGTAGTCAAGAACAGGGGTATGCCAATGAGCAGTTCTTC. It translates to CASSQEQGYANEQFF.

This chain connects TRBV20-1 to TRBJ1-5; D might be TRBD1 (6 bases). V was cut by 6 bases and J by 4 bases, with 16 bases left in between. This CDR3 is 14 amino acids long. Germline values: CDR1 DFQATT, CDR2 SNEGSKA (reference sequence). CDR3 in amino acids: CSATKWTVNQPQHF. Here the CDR3 DNA reads TGCAGTGCCACCAAGTGGACAGTGAATCAGCCCCAGCATTTT.

This clonotype was seen many times. The gene calls are TRBV7-2 and TRBJ2-5; 10 bases fit TRBD2. CDR1 and CDR2 (germline): SGHTA, FQGNSA. Trimming removed 0 bases from V and 5 bases from J; junction bases left unmatched: 6. CDR3 length equals 16 residues. The CDR3 spells CASSLAASGGSETQYF. CDR3 DNA: TGTGCCAGCAGCTTAGCGGCTAGCGGGGGATCGGAGACCCAGTACTTC.

This chain joins TRBV25-1 and TRBJ1-3; no reliable D call. There are 14 residues in the CDR3. The V end was cut by 5 bases, the J end by 0 bases, with 8 bases between. The germline gives CDR1 MGHDK, CDR2 SYGVNS. The CDR3 region is CASSSTASGNTIYF. The CDR3 DNA sequence: TGTGCCAGCAGTTCTACAGCCTCTGGAAACACCATATATTTT.

The rearrangement joins TRBV20-1 to TRBJ1-5; 7 nucleotides agree with TRBD1. From germline, CDR1 is DFQATT and CDR2 SNEGSKA (reference sequence). The CDR3 has 13 amino acids. V lost 4 bases, J lost 7 bases, and 7 bases stayed unmatched. This CDR3 reads CSATQGEIQPQHF. Here the CDR3 DNA reads TGCAGTGCTACCCAGGGGGAGATACAGCCCCAGCATTTT.

The gene calls are TRBV27 and TRBJ1-5; D is unclear. The V end was cut by 6 bases, the J end by 4 bases, with 7 bases between. CDR1 is MNHEY and CDR2 is SMNVEV in the germline V gene (reference sequence). The CDR3 consists of 12 residues. CDR3 loop: CASSRLNQPQHF. The CDR3 DNA is TGTGCCAGCAGCCGTTTGAATCAGCCCCAGCATTTT.

This clonotype was detected many times. The V gene is TRBV4-2, the J gene TRBJ2-1, with TRBD2 matching 7 bases. CDR1 is LGHNA, CDR2 YNFKEQ, per germline. The ends lost 5 bases at V and 3 bases at J; junction bases unmatched: 4. The CDR3 sequence is 14 residues long. The CDR3 nucleotides read TGTGCCAGCAGCGGGGGGGGAGTCTACAATGAGCAGTTCTTC. Protein sequence: CASSGGGVYNEQFF.